This entry lists 30 T cell receptor beta chains sequenced from one sample in a study of blood T cell repertoires in COVID-19. Sequencing was performed with immunoSEQ multiplex PCR; in TCRdb, only in-frame clones are kept and a portion is missing. The sample records roughly 280,000 clones, around 83% being singletons. The sample consisted of peripheral blood. The receptor set was obtained from a young man with active or convalescent COVID-19.

This rearrangement joins TRBV28 to TRBJ1-5, with 12 bases aligning to TRBD1. The germline CDR1 and CDR2 sequences are MDHEN and SYDVKM. The CDR3 sequence is 18 residues long. After removal of 6 bases from V and 7 bases from J, the junction contained 16 bases not matched to a gene. CDR3 in DNA: TGTGCCAGCAGCCTTTGGCCGGGACAGGGGGCAATAGACCAGCCCCAGCATTTT. Translating it yields CASSLWPGQGAIDQPQHF.

The chain carries TRBV5-1 and TRBJ2-5; 9 bases agree with TRBD2. CDR1 and CDR2 from the germline V gene are SGHRS and YFSETQ. The CDR3 is 15 amino acids. V lost 4 bases to trimming and J lost 4 bases; unmatched junction nucleotides: 8. DNA of the CDR3: TGCGCCAGCAGCACCGGGACTAGCATTTCAGAGACCCAGTACTTC. Amino acids: CASSTGTSISETQYF.

This clone was counted a few times. This chain uses TRBV29-1 with TRBJ1-2, with D possibly matching TRBD1 (5 bases). Deletions cut 7 bases from V and 4 bases from J, with 16 bases between. The germline gives CDR1 SQVTM, CDR2 ANQGSEA. This CDR3 spans 13 amino acids. The DNA for the CDR3 is TGCAGCGCCCGCGCTCAGGGCGGCTATGGCTACACCTTC. Its protein product is CSARAQGGYGYTF.

The genes are TRBV12-3 or TRBV12-4 and TRBJ1-2, with D tentatively TRBD1 (6 bases). With 7 bases removed from V and 2 bases from J, the gap between germline ends came to 11 bases. The CDR3 runs to 13 residues. Here the CDR3 DNA reads TGTGCCAGCATATCCCAGGGGAACTATGGCTACACCTTC. Translated: CASISQGNYGYTF.

The rearrangement uses TRBV7-6 and TRBJ2-1; 15 bases are shared with TRBD2. Germline V gene lookup returns CDR1 SGHVS and CDR2 FNYEAQ. Losses at the gene ends were 5 bases for V and 8 bases for J; bases not matched to a gene: 10. The CDR3 loop spans 17 amino acids. In nucleotides, the CDR3 is TGTGCCAGCAGCGTCGGACTAGCGGGGGGGCCGTTAGATGAGCAGTTCTTC. It encodes CASSVGLAGGPLDEQFF. The entire variable domain, with the rest obtained from reference TRBV7-6 and TRBJ2-1, is as follows: GAGVSQSPRYKVTKRGQDVALRCDPISGHVSLYWYRQALGQGPEFLTYFNYEAQQDKSGLPNDRFSAERPEGSISTLTIQRTEQRDSAMYRCASSVGLAGGPLDEQFFGPGTRLTVL.

This sequence joins TRBV29-1 and TRBJ2-5; D not resolved. Germline loops: CDR1 SQVTM, CDR2 ANQGSEA. V was shortened by 4 bases and J by 0 bases, with 9 bases between the two germline ends. The CDR3 extends over 13 amino acids. CDR3 DNA: TGCAGCGTTGGTACAAACAACCAAGAGACCCAGTACTTC. Protein sequence: CSVGTNNQETQYF.

The gene calls are TRBV10-3 and TRBJ1-3; weak D call: TRBD1 (6 bases). The germline V gene encodes CDR1 ENHRY and CDR2 SYGVKD. This CDR3 comprises 15 residues. V lost 3 bases to trimming and J lost 0 bases, with 9 bases between them. CDR3 protein: CAISDTGNSGNTIYF. As DNA, the CDR3 is TGTGCCATCAGTGATACAGGGAACTCTGGAAACACCATATATTTT.

The J gene is TRBJ2-1, the V gene TRBV29-1; D might be TRBD2 (6 bases). There are 12 residues in the CDR3. V was pared by 3 bases and J by 10 bases, with 13 bases between. CDR1 and CDR2 (germline): SQVTM, ANQGSEA. CDR3 region: CSVDLGRGEQFF. The CDR3 DNA reads TGCAGCGTTGATTTAGGGCGGGGAGAGCAGTTCTTC.

This sequence joins TRBV7-3 and TRBJ1-5; perhaps TRBD1 as D (5 bases). In germline, CDR1 is SGHTA, CDR2 FQGTGA. The CDR3 has 16 amino acids. Between the trimmed V and J ends, which lost 5 bases and 6 bases, there was a span of 20 bases. CDR3 DNA: TGTGCCAGCAGCCCAAATCCAGGAAGGGGTCGTCAGCCCCAGCATTTT. Its protein is CASSPNPGRGRQPQHF. Using reference TRBV7-3 and TRBJ1-5 for the parts outside the CDR3, the full variable domain is GAGVSQTPSNKVTEKGKYVELRCDPISGHTALYWYRQSLGQGPEFLIYFQGTGAADDSGLPNDRFFAVRPEGSVSTLKIQRTERGDSAVYLCASSPNPGRGRQPQHFGDGTRLSIL.

V gene TRBV6-6 combines with J gene TRBJ2-1, with a possible D match to TRBD1 (6 bases). The CDR3 totals 13 residues. Germline V CDR1 and CDR2: MNHNY, SVGAGI (reference sequence). V gave up 6 bases and J gave up 9 bases, with 15 bases separating them. CDR3 protein: CASRTGLGGEQFF. The CDR3 coding sequence is TGTGCCAGCAGGACGGGCCTAGGGGGTGAGCAGTTCTTC.

The chain has TRBV5-1 and TRBJ1-5; D is perhaps TRBD1 (6 bases). Germline V lookup: CDR1 SGHRS, CDR2 YFSETQ. CDR3 length: 17 amino acids. Trimming shortened V by 0 bases and J by 3 bases, and 16 bases separated the two germline ends. The CDR3 DNA reads TGCGCCAGCAGCTTGGGGTCGACAGGAGACCTCAATCAGCCCCAGCATTTT. Translation: CASSLGSTGDLNQPQHF.

The gene calls are TRBV5-1 and TRBJ1-2, with D maybe TRBD1 (5 bases). This CDR3 region has 12 residues. V lost 2 bases to trimming and J lost 10 bases, with 12 bases between them. Germline CDR1 and CDR2: SGHRS and YFSETQ. The CDR3 spells CASSFTREVYTF. CDR3 coding DNA: TGCGCCAGCAGCTTTACCAGGGAAGTCTACACCTTC.

The gene calls are TRBV6-2 or TRBV6-3 and TRBJ2-1; TRBD2 aligns across 8 bases. V lost 1 base to trimming and J lost 6 bases; unmatched junction nucleotides: 5. This CDR3 region has 15 residues. The germline V gene has CDR1 MNHEY and CDR2 SVGEGT. Here the CDR3 reads CASSYFRAGVNEQFF. For the CDR3, the DNA is TGTGCCAGCAGTTACTTTCGAGCGGGAGTCAATGAGCAGTTCTTC.

The J gene is TRBJ1-2, the V gene TRBV27; 7 nucleotides match TRBD1. The CDR3 totals 16 residues. After removal of 7 bases from V and 4 bases from J, the junction contained 15 bases not matched to a gene. In germline, CDR1 is MNHEY, CDR2 SMNVEV (reference sequence). For the CDR3, the DNA is TGTGCCAGCAAGCTGCGGCAGAACAGGGGCTTCTATGGCTACACCTTC. This gives the protein CASKLRQNRGFYGYTF.

The rearrangement uses TRBV25-1 and TRBJ2-1; TRBD2 agrees at 12 bases. The V and J ends lost 3 bases and 7 bases, in that order; junction bases with no gene match: 7. The CDR3 is 16 amino acids. Germline lookup yields CDR1 MGHDK and CDR2 SYGVNS. The CDR3 protein is CASSELAGGLSNEQFF. Here the CDR3 DNA reads TGTGCCAGCAGTGAGCTAGCGGGAGGGTTATCAAATGAGCAGTTCTTC.

The chain links TRBV30 to TRBJ1-6, with D perhaps TRBD1 (6 bases). Germline CDR1 GTSNPN, CDR2 SVGIG (reference sequence). Trimming left V 0 bases short and J 6 bases short, with 15 bases between. The CDR3 is 16 amino acids. The CDR3 region has the DNA TGTGCCTGGAGTGTAATAGGGGGTACGCGTAATTCACCCCTCCACTTT. It is translated as CAWSVIGGTRNSPLHF.

V gene TRBV21-1 combines with J gene TRBJ2-7; the table names TRBD1, a call not compared with the DNA. TRBV21-1 has pseudogene status. The CDR3 has 16 amino acids. CDR3 amino acids: CASSRDHRGLIHEQYF. In nucleotides, the CDR3 is TGTGCCAGCAGCAGGGATCACAGGGGGCTGATTCACGAGCAGTACTTC.

CDR3 DNA sequence: TGTGCCAGCAAGGAGCACGGGCCGACAGGGTCCTCCTACGAGCAGTACTTC. Translated, it gives CASKEHGPTGSSYEQYF. The genes are TRBV27 and TRBJ2-7; 7 nucleotides match TRBD1. This CDR3 region has 17 residues. Germline CDR1 MNHEY, CDR2 SMNVEV (reference sequence). With 7 bases clipped from V and 0 bases from J, the junction kept 15 bases outside the gene matches.

This rearrangement joins TRBV28 to TRBJ2-3; 7 positions agree with TRBD2. V shed 2 bases and J 2 bases; nucleotides not matched to a gene: 7. The germline gives CDR1 MDHEN, CDR2 SYDVKM. The CDR3 length is 16 residues. In nucleotides, the CDR3 is TGTGCCAGCAGTTTACAGAGTGCGGGAGCCACAGATACGCAGTATTTT. Translating gives CASSLQSAGATDTQYF.

The chain uses TRBV7-6 and TRBJ1-4; TRBD1 aligns across 12 bases. This CDR3 has 15 amino acids. Germline trimming cut 3 bases from V and 8 bases from J; bases unmatched to any gene: 4. The germline CDR1 and CDR2 sequences are SGHVS and FNYEAQ. The CDR3 DNA is TGTGCCAGCAGCTTGTCCGGGACAGGGGGCGAAAAACTGTTTTTT. Encoded protein: CASSLSGTGGEKLFF.

The chain carries TRBV24-1 and TRBJ2-5; D remains unclear. The CDR3 is 16 amino acids. Germline V gene sequence: CDR1 KGHDR, CDR2 SFDVKD. Trimming took off 0 bases at V and 2 bases at J, with 12 bases between the two ends. The CDR3 region has the DNA TGTGCCACCAGTGATTTGCAGGAAGTGACACAAGAGACCCAGTACTTC. Its translation: CATSDLQEVTQETQYF.

The J gene is TRBJ2-5, the V gene TRBV28; D not resolved. Trimming left V 4 bases short and J 4 bases short, with 7 bases between. Germline CDR1 and CDR2: MDHEN and SYDVKM. The CDR3 is made up of 12 amino acids. The CDR3 protein is CASSSSPETQYF. DNA of the CDR3: TGTGCCAGCAGTTCCTCCCCAGAGACCCAGTACTTC.

The chain uses TRBV5-1 and TRBJ2-1, with TRBD2 identical over 11 bases. Germline V lookup: CDR1 SGHRS, CDR2 YFSETQ. J was trimmed by 7 bases and V by 2 bases; bases with no gene match: 2. The CDR3 has 14 residues. The CDR3 DNA reads TGCGCCAGCAGCTTCCGACTAGCGGGAAATGAGCAGTTCTTC. This codes for CASSFRLAGNEQFF.

V gene TRBV9 combines with J gene TRBJ1-1; 7 bases align to TRBD1. Looked up from germline, CDR1 is SGDLS and CDR2 is YYNGEE. J lost 1 base, V lost 3 bases, and 6 bases had no gene match. This CDR3 has 15 amino acids. Written as DNA, the CDR3 is TGTGCCAGCAGCGGGGGGACAGCTTGGAACACTGAAGCTTTCTTT. It specifies CASSGGTAWNTEAFF. Drawing the rest from reference TRBV9 and TRBJ1-1, the complete variable domain is DSGVTQTPKHLITATGQRVTLRCSPRSGDLSVYWYQQSLDQGLQFLIQYYNGEERAKGNILERFSAQQFPDLHSELNLSSLELGDSALYFCASSGGTAWNTEAFFGQGTRLTVV.

The chain joins TRBV24-1 to TRBJ2-3; tentatively, D is TRBD2 (5 bases). The V end lost 7 bases, the J end lost 1 base, and 14 bases lay between the germline ends. Germline CDR1 and CDR2: KGHDR and SFDVKD. The CDR3 is 15 amino acids. The CDR3 DNA is TGTGCCACCAGCGGGGAGCCCCAAGGCACAGATACGCAGTATTTT. Encoded protein: CATSGEPQGTDTQYF.

V and J are TRBV13 and TRBJ1-2, with D perhaps TRBD1 (5 bases). Between the trimmed V and J ends, which lost 4 bases and 7 bases, there was a span of 16 bases. The germline gives CDR1 PRHDT, CDR2 FYEKMQ (reference sequence). This CDR3 has 14 residues. The CDR3 nucleotides are TGTGCCAGCAGCTCCCAAGGGAGGCAGGGTGGCTACACCTTC. Its protein product is CASSSQGRQGGYTF.

The chain is built from TRBV7-9 and TRBJ1-2; D unresolved. Trimming took 10 bases from V and 0 from J, leaving 3 bases between them. CDR1 is SEHNR and CDR2 is FQNEAQ in the germline V gene (reference sequence). The CDR3 has 10 amino acids. The CDR3 is CATANYGYTF. As DNA, the CDR3 is TGTGCCACCGCTAACTATGGCTACACCTTC.

The chain uses TRBV2 and TRBJ2-7; possibly TRBD1 for D (6 bases). Germline values: CDR1 SNHLY, CDR2 FYNNEI. This CDR3 has 13 residues. The V end lost 4 bases, the J end lost 2 bases, and 9 bases lay between the germline ends. This chain's CDR3 is CASSANRAYEQYF. The CDR3 DNA is TGTGCCAGCAGTGCGAACAGGGCCTACGAGCAGTACTTC.

V gene TRBV30 combines with J gene TRBJ2-1, with 11 bases that match TRBD2. Per the germline V gene, CDR1 is GTSNPN and CDR2 is SVGIG (reference sequence). V dropped 4 bases and J dropped 9; count of bases not matched to a gene: 5. The CDR3 loop spans 13 amino acids. The CDR3 region has the DNA TGTGCCTGGAATAGCGGGAGGGGTGGTGAGCAGTTCTTC. It encodes CAWNSGRGGEQFF.

The chain joins TRBV7-2 to TRBJ1-1; 9 positions match TRBD1. The germline V gene encodes CDR1 SGHTA and CDR2 FQGNSA. The CDR3 has 16 residues. After removal of 5 bases from V and 4 bases from J, the junction contained 11 bases not matched to a gene. The CDR3 nucleotides are TGTGCCAGCAGCCTCGGACAGGGGACCTGGAGCACTGAAGCTTTCTTT. Protein product: CASSLGQGTWSTEAFF. The full variable domain, rest sourced from reference TRBV7-2 and TRBJ1-1, is GAGVSQSPSNKVTEKGKDVELRCDPISGHTALYWYRQSLGQGLEFLIYFQGNSAPDKSGLPSDRFSAERTGGSVSTLTIQRTQQEDSAVYLCASSLGQGTWSTEAFFGQGTRLTVV.